This TCR beta chain is from a study of blood T cell repertoires in COVID-19 (dated by TCRdb to about 2020). With respect to the entire study: Samples covering the acute and convalescent phases of COVID-19 were provided by collaborators in the United States, Italy and Spain. The material from the prospective study consisted of cDNA or gDNA derived from T cells, B-cell-depleted T cells, or PBMCs. Deeply sampled blood TCRbeta repertoires from subjects exposed to, actively infected with, or recovered from COVID-19 were included in the dataset. The sample metadata nearly always contained a de-identified subject ID, COVID-19 status, age in years and sex. The repertoires were released in a freely available public database intended as a resource for research on the immune response to SARS-CoV-2. The samples were drawn from the first 160 participants of the ongoing ImmuneRACE study and from about 1,200 subjects provided by 6 global collaborators. Where HLA class I and class II types were available, the types were taken from metadata supplied by the sample provider, not from assay-based typing. Study-level results and caveats: The amount of clinical and demographic metadata varied by source and participant and was provided uncurated.

TCRbeta CDR3 regions were amplified from genomic DNA by means of the immunoSEQ Assay, a bias-controlled multiplex PCR. The study's own analysis went as follows. Within the assay, amplification of reference gene primers was used to estimate how many nucleated cells each sample contained. To quantify the absolute abundance of each unique TCRbeta CDR3 rearrangement, sequence reads were collapsed and filtered. For each sample, productive Simpson clonality was calculated by taking the square root of Simpson's diversity index across productive rearrangements. Here the immuneACCESS table is served through TCRdb, limited to in-frame sequences with V and J called. Missing clones are a known gap in these copies; in checked studies unresolved V genes cover under half, and the rest lacks a known reason. That table supplies the V and J calls and clone size; D and trimming were determined from the DNA. Recorded for this sample are hundreds of thousands of clones; roughly 82% of them occurred a single time. The ten largest clonotypes hold over 3.5% of the sample.

In regard to this clone: Its antigen is not yet known. The sample holds no much larger clone one base away, and base qualities are not on file.

V lost 3 bases and J lost 4 bases; the stretch between them is 3 bases long. There are 11 amino acids in the CDR3, from cysteine to phenylalanine inclusive. Just CDR3 DNA is preserved here, 33 bases in frame from base 1. Collaborating institutions collected whole blood in K2EDTA tubes following their own protocols. For TCRbeta analysis, collaborators shipped samples as frozen whole blood, isolated PBMCs, or DNA extracted from either of those sample types. The chain uses TRBV12-3 or TRBV12-4 and TRBJ1-2, with no confidently assigned D gene. This clonotype originated in a woman aged 70-85 years with acute or convalescent COVID-19. The sequencing input was peripheral blood. DNA sequence: TGTGCCAGCAGTTTGGCCTATGGCTACACCTTC. Its translation is CASSLAYGYTF.